These T cell receptor beta chains were read from a single sample in a study of technical replicates of blood from a handful of donors. Generated by immunoSEQ multiplex PCR, the TCRdb table keeps only in-frame clones and is missing some. Here the sample spans some 87,000 clones, around 97% being singletons. Sequencing was done on a sample of T cells isolated from PBMCs. The receptors originated from a human donor in good health. The CDR3 runs from the conserved cysteine through the conserved F or W. The D gene is left open where the match is weak.

j_call d_call v_call cdr3_nt cdr3_aa
TRBJ1-5 TRBD1 TRBV2 TGTGCCAGCAGTGTCATCCGCCGGACAGGGAGAATAGCACTGGGTCAGCCCCAGCATTTT CASSVIRRTGRIALGQPQHF
TRBJ2-3 . TRBV9 TGTGCCAGCAGCGTATCGGGGGGCACAGATACGCAGTATTTT CASSVSGGTDTQYF
TRBJ2-1 TRBD1 TRBV27 TGTGCCAGCACCCTTGGACAGGGCAATGAGCAGTTCTTC CASTLGQGNEQFF
TRBJ1-1 TRBD1 TRBV7-2 TGTGCCAGCAGCTTAGACAGGGGCACTGAAGCTTTCTTT CASSLDRGTEAFF
TRBJ2-5 TRBD2 TRBV6-6 TGTGCCAGCAGTTACCAGCGGGGATTCATGGAGACCCAGTACTTC CASSYQRGFMETQYF
TRBJ1-1 TRBD1 TRBV29-1 TGCAGCGTCCGGGACAGCGCTCATAGGGCTTTCTTT CSVRDSAHRAFF
TRBJ2-7 . TRBV6-5 TGTGCCAGCAGTTACCGCGCTAGCCCAACCTACGAGCAGTACTTC CASSYRASPTYEQYF
TRBJ1-6 . TRBV27 TGTGCCAGCAGCCTAAACAGGGTCTATAATTCACCCCTCCACTTT CASSLNRVYNSPLHF
TRBJ1-5 TRBD1 TRBV27 TGTGCCAGCAGTTTAGGGTTCAGGGGGCGAAATAGTCAGCCCCAGCATTTT CASSLGFRGRNSQPQHF
TRBJ2-7 TRBD1 TRBV14 TGTGCCAGCAGCCAAGGGGGACAGGGGTGGTCCTACGAGCAGTACTTC CASSQGGQGWSYEQYF
TRBJ2-3 . TRBV5-1 TGCGCCAGCAGCCGCCCCCCCGGGGGCACAGATACGCAGTATTTT CASSRPPGGTDTQYF
TRBJ2-7 . TRBV5-1 TGCGCCAGCAGCTCTGCGTGGCGGGCCTCCACGGGGGAGCAGTACTTC CASSSAWRASTGEQYF